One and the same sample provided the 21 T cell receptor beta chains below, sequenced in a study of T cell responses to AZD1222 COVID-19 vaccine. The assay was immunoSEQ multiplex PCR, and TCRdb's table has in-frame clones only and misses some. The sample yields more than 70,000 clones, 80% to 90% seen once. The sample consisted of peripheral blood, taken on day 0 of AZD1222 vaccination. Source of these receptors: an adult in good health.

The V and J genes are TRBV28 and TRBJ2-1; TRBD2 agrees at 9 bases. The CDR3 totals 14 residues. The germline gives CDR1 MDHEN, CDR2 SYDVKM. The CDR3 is CAAGREGTYNEQFF. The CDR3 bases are TGTGCTGCAGGGCGGGAGGGAACCTACAATGAGCAGTTCTTC.

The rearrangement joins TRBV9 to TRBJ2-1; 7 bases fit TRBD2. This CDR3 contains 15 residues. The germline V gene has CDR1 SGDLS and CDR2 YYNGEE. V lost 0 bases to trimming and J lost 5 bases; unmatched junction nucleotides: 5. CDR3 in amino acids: CASSVAAGDNNEQFF. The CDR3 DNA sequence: TGTGCCAGCAGCGTAGCTGCGGGGGATAACAATGAGCAGTTCTTC.

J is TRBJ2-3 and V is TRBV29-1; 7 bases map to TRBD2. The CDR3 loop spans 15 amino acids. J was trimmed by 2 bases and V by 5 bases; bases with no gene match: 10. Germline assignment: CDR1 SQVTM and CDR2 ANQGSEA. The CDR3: CSVIGGGRYTDTQYF. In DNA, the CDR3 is TGCAGCGTTATTGGCGGGGGACGCTACACAGATACGCAGTATTTT.

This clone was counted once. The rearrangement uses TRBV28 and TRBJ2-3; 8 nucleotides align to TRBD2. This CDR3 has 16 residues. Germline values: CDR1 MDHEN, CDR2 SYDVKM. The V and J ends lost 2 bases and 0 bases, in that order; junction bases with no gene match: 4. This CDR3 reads CASSLGRLASTDTQYF. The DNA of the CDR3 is TGTGCCAGCAGTTTAGGCCGACTAGCGAGCACAGATACGCAGTATTTT.

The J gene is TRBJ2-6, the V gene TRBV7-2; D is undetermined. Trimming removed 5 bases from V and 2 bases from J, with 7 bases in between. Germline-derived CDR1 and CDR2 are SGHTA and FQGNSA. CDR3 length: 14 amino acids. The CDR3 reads CASSVSAGANVLTF. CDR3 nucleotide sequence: TGTGCCAGCAGCGTCAGTGCTGGGGCCAACGTCCTGACTTTC.

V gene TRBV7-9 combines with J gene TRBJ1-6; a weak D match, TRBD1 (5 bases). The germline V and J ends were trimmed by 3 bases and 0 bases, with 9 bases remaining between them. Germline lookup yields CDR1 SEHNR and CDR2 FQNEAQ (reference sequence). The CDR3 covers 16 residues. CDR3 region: CASSFREPSYNSPLHF. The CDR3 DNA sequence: TGTGCCAGCAGCTTCAGGGAGCCCTCCTATAATTCACCCCTCCACTTT.

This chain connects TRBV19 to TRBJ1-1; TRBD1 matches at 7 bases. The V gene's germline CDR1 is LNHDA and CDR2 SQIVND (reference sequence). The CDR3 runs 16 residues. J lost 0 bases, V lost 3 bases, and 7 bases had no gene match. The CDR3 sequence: CASSIPGQAMNTEAFF. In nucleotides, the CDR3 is TGTGCCAGTAGTATCCCAGGACAGGCCATGAACACTGAAGCTTTCTTT.

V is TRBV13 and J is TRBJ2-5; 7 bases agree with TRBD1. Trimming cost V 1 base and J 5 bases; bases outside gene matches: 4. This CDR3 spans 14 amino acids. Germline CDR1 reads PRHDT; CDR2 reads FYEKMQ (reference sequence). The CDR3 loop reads CASSLEGRGETQYF. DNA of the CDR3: TGTGCCAGCAGCTTAGAGGGCAGGGGGGAGACCCAGTACTTC.

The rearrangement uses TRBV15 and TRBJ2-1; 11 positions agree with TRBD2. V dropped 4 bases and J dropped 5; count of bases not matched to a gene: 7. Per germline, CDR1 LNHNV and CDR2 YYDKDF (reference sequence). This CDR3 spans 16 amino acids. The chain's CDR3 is CATSTLAGGPDNEQFF. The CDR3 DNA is TGTGCCACCAGCACTTTAGCGGGAGGGCCGGACAATGAGCAGTTCTTC.

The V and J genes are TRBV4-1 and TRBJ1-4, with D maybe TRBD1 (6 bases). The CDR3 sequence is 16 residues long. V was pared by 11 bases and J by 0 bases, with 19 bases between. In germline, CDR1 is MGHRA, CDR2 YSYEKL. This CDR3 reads CASKLGGASTNEKLFF. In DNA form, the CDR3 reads TGCGCCTCAAAGCTCGGGGGGGCGTCAACTAATGAAAAACTGTTTTTT.

CDR3 sequence: CASALSGQAGAGEQFF. As DNA, the CDR3 is TGTGCCAGCGCCCTCAGCGGGCAAGCGGGAGCAGGGGAGCAGTTCTTC. This chain uses TRBV18 with TRBJ2-1; 8 nucleotides agree with TRBD2. The junction had 19 bases not matched to a gene; V was cut back by 8 bases and J by 10 bases. Germline CDR1 is KGHSH and CDR2 is LQKENI. CDR3 length: 16 residues.

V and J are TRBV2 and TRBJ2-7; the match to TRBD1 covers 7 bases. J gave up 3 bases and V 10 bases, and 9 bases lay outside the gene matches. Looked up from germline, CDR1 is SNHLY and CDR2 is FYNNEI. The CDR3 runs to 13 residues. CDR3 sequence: CATMRQGVYEQYF. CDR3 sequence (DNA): TGTGCCACTATGAGGCAGGGGGTCTACGAGCAGTACTTC.

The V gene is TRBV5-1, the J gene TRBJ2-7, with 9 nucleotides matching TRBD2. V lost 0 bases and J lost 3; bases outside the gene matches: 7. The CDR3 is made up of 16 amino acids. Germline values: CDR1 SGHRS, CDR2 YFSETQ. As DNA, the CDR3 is TGCGCCAGCAGCTTGGAACCCGGGACTAGCCTCTACGAGCAGTACTTC. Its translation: CASSLEPGTSLYEQYF.

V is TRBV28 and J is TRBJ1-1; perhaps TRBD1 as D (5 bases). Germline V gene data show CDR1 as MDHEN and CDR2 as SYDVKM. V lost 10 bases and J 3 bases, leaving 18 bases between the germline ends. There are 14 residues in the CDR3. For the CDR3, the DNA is TGTGCCACCAGGGATAAATTGGAATACACTGAAGCTTTCTTT. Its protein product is CATRDKLEYTEAFF.

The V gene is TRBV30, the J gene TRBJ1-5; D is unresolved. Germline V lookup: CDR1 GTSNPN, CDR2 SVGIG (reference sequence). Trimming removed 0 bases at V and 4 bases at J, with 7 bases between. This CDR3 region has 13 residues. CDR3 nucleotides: TGTGCCTGGAGTGTACAAGAGAATCAGCCCCAGCATTTT. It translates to CAWSVQENQPQHF.

The CDR3 region is CSVARGDTQYF. The CDR3 nucleotides read TGCAGCGTTGCGAGAGGAGATACGCAGTATTTT. This chain joins TRBV29-1 and TRBJ2-3; D remains unclear. V was cut by 4 bases and J by 5 bases, with 7 bases left in between. CDR1 is SQVTM and CDR2 is ANQGSEA in the germline V gene. This CDR3 is built from 11 residues.

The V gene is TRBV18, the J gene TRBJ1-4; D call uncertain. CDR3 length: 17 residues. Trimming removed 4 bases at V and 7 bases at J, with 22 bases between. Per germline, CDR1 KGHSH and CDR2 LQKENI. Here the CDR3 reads CASSRMDSTNGGEKLFF. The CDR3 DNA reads TGTGCCAGCTCACGAATGGATTCGACCAACGGAGGTGAAAAACTGTTTTTT.

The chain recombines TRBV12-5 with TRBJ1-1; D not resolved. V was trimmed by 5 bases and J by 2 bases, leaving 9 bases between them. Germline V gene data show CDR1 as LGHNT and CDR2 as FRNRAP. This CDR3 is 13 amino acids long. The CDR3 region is CASGVLGNTEAFF. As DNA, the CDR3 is TGTGCTAGTGGTGTCCTTGGAAACACTGAAGCTTTCTTT.

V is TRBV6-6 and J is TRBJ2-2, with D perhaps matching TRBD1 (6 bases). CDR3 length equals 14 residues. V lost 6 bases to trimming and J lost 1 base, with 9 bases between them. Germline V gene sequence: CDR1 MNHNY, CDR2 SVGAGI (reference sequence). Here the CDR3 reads CASSQGQNTGELFF. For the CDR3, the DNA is TGTGCCAGCAGCCAGGGACAGAACACCGGGGAGCTGTTTTTT.

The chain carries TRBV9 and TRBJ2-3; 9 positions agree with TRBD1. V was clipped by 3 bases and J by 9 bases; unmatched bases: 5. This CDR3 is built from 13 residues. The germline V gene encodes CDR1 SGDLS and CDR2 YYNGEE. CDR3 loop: CASSGTDRGTQYF. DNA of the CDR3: TGTGCCAGCAGCGGGACAGACAGGGGGACGCAGTATTTT.

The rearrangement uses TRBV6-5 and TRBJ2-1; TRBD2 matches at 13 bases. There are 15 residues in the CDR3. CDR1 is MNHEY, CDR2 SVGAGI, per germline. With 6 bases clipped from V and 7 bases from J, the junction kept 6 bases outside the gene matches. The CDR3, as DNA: TGTGCCAGCAGCATCGGGACTAGCGGGAAGAATGAGCAGTTCTTC. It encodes CASSIGTSGKNEQFF.